The rows below give T cell receptor beta chains drawn from one sample of a study of radiotherapy plus CTLA-4 blockade in lung cancer. TCRdb's table, derived via immunoSEQ multiplex PCR, lists solely in-frame clones and lacks some. This table holds 50,000 to 65,000 clones, about three quarters found once. Sample: peripheral blood, taken from a patient treated with radiotherapy plus ipilimumab. These receptors came from a human donor with non-small cell lung cancer who had a partial response to radiotherapy plus ipilimumab. The CDR3 runs from the conserved cysteine through the conserved F or W. The D gene is left open where the match is weak. Some rows mark clone size as missing; the rest say once, few, many or name a class of expanded clone.

d_call: TRBD1
j_call: TRBJ1-6
v_call: TRBV11-2
clone_size: NA
cdr3_aa: CASSFGTGGSPLHF
cdr3_nt: TGTGCCAGCAGCTTCGGGACAGGGGGATCACCCCTCCACTTT

d_call: NA
j_call: TRBJ2-7
v_call: TRBV7-9
clone_size: NA
cdr3_aa: CASRRQESSYEQYF
cdr3_nt: TGTGCCAGCAGAAGACAGGAGAGCTCCTACGAGCAGTACTTC

d_call: TRBD2
j_call: TRBJ2-5
v_call: TRBV28
clone_size: NA
cdr3_aa: CASNPSGGRDPQYF
cdr3_nt: TGTGCCAGCAACCCTAGCGGGGGACGAGATCCCCAGTACTTC

d_call: NA
j_call: TRBJ1-1
v_call: TRBV6-6
clone_size: few
cdr3_aa: CASRKGKADTEAFF
cdr3_nt: TGTGCCAGCAGAAAGGGAAAAGCGGACACTGAAGCTTTCTTT

d_call: NA
j_call: TRBJ2-3
v_call: TRBV6-5
clone_size: NA
cdr3_aa: CASSRLSDTQYF
cdr3_nt: TGTGCCAGCAGTAGACTTTCAGATACGCAGTATTTT

d_call: NA
j_call: TRBJ1-4
v_call: TRBV10-3
clone_size: NA
cdr3_aa: CAISESTLSGREKLFF
cdr3_nt: TGTGCCATCAGTGAGTCGACTCTAAGTGGGAGGGAAAAACTGTTTTTT

d_call: TRBD2
j_call: TRBJ2-1
v_call: TRBV11-2
clone_size: NA
cdr3_aa: CASSYSGGAGEQFF
cdr3_nt: TGTGCCAGCAGCTATAGCGGGGGGGCAGGTGAGCAGTTCTTC

d_call: NA
j_call: TRBJ1-4
v_call: TRBV18
clone_size: NA
cdr3_aa: CASSPWQGEKLFF
cdr3_nt: TGTGCCAGCTCACCATGGCAGGGTGAAAAACTGTTTTTT

d_call: NA
j_call: TRBJ1-2
v_call: TRBV10-3
clone_size: NA
cdr3_aa: CAISELWEDGYTF
cdr3_nt: TGTGCCATCAGTGAGCTCTGGGAGGATGGCTACACCTTC

d_call: NA
j_call: TRBJ1-5
v_call: TRBV19
clone_size: NA
cdr3_aa: CASSPRGGLNQPQHF
cdr3_nt: TGTGCCAGTAGCCCTCGGGGGGGGCTCAATCAGCCCCAGCATTTT

d_call: TRBD1
j_call: TRBJ2-7
v_call: TRBV19
clone_size: few
cdr3_aa: CASSGRQGSSYEQYF
cdr3_nt: TGTGCCAGTAGTGGGAGACAGGGGAGCTCCTACGAGCAGTACTTC

d_call: TRBD1
j_call: TRBJ2-7
v_call: TRBV19
clone_size: NA
cdr3_aa: CASRRTGGPYEQYF
cdr3_nt: TGTGCCAGTAGGCGGACAGGGGGCCCCTACGAGCAGTACTTC

d_call: NA
j_call: TRBJ2-2
v_call: TRBV6-5
clone_size: NA
cdr3_aa: CASSYSWGDTGELFF
cdr3_nt: TGTGCCAGCAGTTACTCCTGGGGAGACACCGGGGAGCTGTTTTTT

d_call: NA
j_call: TRBJ2-5
v_call: TRBV5-8
clone_size: NA
cdr3_aa: CASSLGEAGPATQYF
cdr3_nt: TGTGCCAGCAGCTTGGGGGAGGCTGGGCCCGCGACCCAGTACTTC

d_call: NA
j_call: TRBJ2-5
v_call: TRBV5-4
clone_size: NA
cdr3_aa: CASSLPGQGKETQYF
cdr3_nt: TGTGCCAGCAGCTTGCCTGGCCAGGGAAAAGAGACCCAGTACTTC

d_call: NA
j_call: TRBJ1-2
v_call: TRBV5-1
clone_size: NA
cdr3_aa: CASSSQGPGYGYTF
cdr3_nt: TGCGCCAGCAGCTCCCAGGGGCCGGGGTATGGCTACACCTTC

d_call: TRBD2
j_call: TRBJ2-1
v_call: TRBV28
clone_size: NA
cdr3_aa: CASRWTSGGVPEQFF
cdr3_nt: TGTGCCAGCAGATGGACTAGCGGGGGGGTTCCTGAGCAGTTCTTC

d_call: NA
j_call: TRBJ2-1
v_call: TRBV7-3
clone_size: NA
cdr3_aa: CASSSTRTYNEQFF
cdr3_nt: TGTGCCAGCAGCTCGACTCGGACCTACAATGAGCAGTTCTTC

d_call: NA
j_call: TRBJ1-5
v_call: TRBV28
clone_size: NA
cdr3_aa: CASSLAGSPLPQHF
cdr3_nt: TGTGCCAGCAGTTTAGCTGGCAGTCCATTGCCCCAGCATTTT

d_call: TRBD1
j_call: TRBJ2-7
v_call: TRBV9
clone_size: NA
cdr3_aa: CASSVDWDRDYEQYF
cdr3_nt: TGTGCCAGCAGCGTAGATTGGGACAGGGATTACGAGCAGTACTTC

d_call: NA
j_call: TRBJ1-2
v_call: TRBV5-1
clone_size: once
cdr3_aa: CASSVGRPGGYTF
cdr3_nt: TGCGCCAGCTCCGTAGGGAGACCTGGTGGCTACACCTTC

d_call: NA
j_call: TRBJ2-7
v_call: TRBV7-6
clone_size: NA
cdr3_aa: CASSLGDDSLTYEQYF
cdr3_nt: TGTGCCAGCAGCTTAGGTGACGACAGCCTCACCTACGAGCAGTACTTC

d_call: TRBD1
j_call: TRBJ1-4
v_call: TRBV6-1
clone_size: once
cdr3_aa: CASSGAGGGWAQIVF
cdr3_nt: TGTGCCAGCAGTGGGGCAGGGGGCGGGTGGGCACAAATTGTCTTT

d_call: NA
j_call: TRBJ2-7
v_call: TRBV9
clone_size: NA
cdr3_aa: CASSVNPSSYEQYF
cdr3_nt: TGTGCCAGCAGCGTAAACCCGAGCTCCTACGAGCAGTACTTC

d_call: NA
j_call: TRBJ1-3
v_call: TRBV5-6
clone_size: NA
cdr3_aa: CASSLAPQTGNTIYF
cdr3_nt: TGTGCCAGCAGCTTGGCCCCGCAGACTGGAAACACCATATATTTT

d_call: NA
j_call: TRBJ2-1
v_call: TRBV4-2
clone_size: NA
cdr3_aa: CASSQARLSGYNEQFF
cdr3_nt: TGTGCCAGCAGCCAAGCCCGCCTATCGGGGTACAATGAGCAGTTCTTC

d_call: TRBD2
j_call: TRBJ2-7
v_call: TRBV4-1
clone_size: NA
cdr3_aa: CASSQGRGGLSHEQYF
cdr3_nt: TGCGCCAGCAGCCAAGGACGGGGGGGCTTATCCCACGAGCAGTACTTC

d_call: TRBD2
j_call: TRBJ2-1
v_call: TRBV4-2
clone_size: once
cdr3_aa: CASSQDRVGAGENNEQFF
cdr3_nt: TGTGCCAGCAGCCAAGATAGGGTCGGAGCGGGGGAAAACAATGAGCAGTTCTTC

d_call: TRBD1
j_call: TRBJ1-2
v_call: TRBV19
clone_size: few
cdr3_aa: CASSTGQGLNYGYTF
cdr3_nt: TGTGCCAGTAGTACGGGACAGGGTCTCAACTATGGCTACACCTTC

d_call: NA
j_call: TRBJ2-7
v_call: TRBV7-2
clone_size: NA
cdr3_aa: CASSLWLDEQYF
cdr3_nt: TGTGCCAGCAGCTTATGGTTAGACGAGCAGTACTTC

d_call: NA
j_call: TRBJ1-5
v_call: TRBV6-1
clone_size: NA
cdr3_aa: CASSEMPGGNQPQHF
cdr3_nt: TGTGCCAGCAGTGAAATGCCCGGGGGCAATCAGCCCCAGCATTTT

d_call: TRBD1
j_call: TRBJ1-2
v_call: TRBV5-6
clone_size: NA
cdr3_aa: CASSSYTGQGGYGYTF
cdr3_nt: TGTGCCAGCAGCTCCTATACTGGACAGGGTGGCTATGGCTACACCTTC

d_call: NA
j_call: TRBJ2-1
v_call: TRBV4-3
clone_size: few
cdr3_aa: CASSQAVISGGDEQFF
cdr3_nt: TGCGCCAGCAGCCAAGCGGTGATCTCGGGGGGCGATGAGCAGTTCTTC

d_call: TRBD2
j_call: TRBJ2-1
v_call: TRBV12-5
clone_size: NA
cdr3_aa: CASGLVLAGTYEQFF
cdr3_nt: TGTGCTAGTGGTTTGGTACTAGCGGGGACTTATGAGCAGTTCTTC

d_call: NA
j_call: TRBJ1-5
v_call: TRBV30
clone_size: NA
cdr3_aa: CAWSPRGGILDQPQHF
cdr3_nt: TGTGCCTGGAGTCCCCGTGGAGGGATTTTAGATCAGCCCCAGCATTTT

d_call: TRBD1
j_call: TRBJ2-1
v_call: TRBV7-6
clone_size: NA
cdr3_aa: CASSTVTGAHLQFF
cdr3_nt: TGTGCCAGCAGCACTGTGACAGGGGCCCATCTACAGTTCTTC

d_call: TRBD1
j_call: TRBJ1-1
v_call: TRBV11-2
clone_size: NA
cdr3_aa: CASSLKTGAEAFF
cdr3_nt: TGTGCCAGCAGCTTAAAGACAGGGGCTGAAGCTTTCTTT

d_call: TRBD2
j_call: TRBJ2-1
v_call: TRBV29-1
clone_size: NA
cdr3_aa: CSVEGGGAGNEQLF
cdr3_nt: TGCAGCGTTGAGGGCGGGGGGGCCGGTAATGAGCAGCTCTTC

d_call: NA
j_call: TRBJ1-2
v_call: TRBV7-9
clone_size: NA
cdr3_aa: CASSLVTANYGYTF
cdr3_nt: TGTGCCAGCAGCCTCGTCACAGCTAACTATGGCTACACCTTC

d_call: NA
j_call: TRBJ2-1
v_call: TRBV19
clone_size: NA
cdr3_aa: CASSRPSGVNEQFF
cdr3_nt: TGTGCCAGTAGTAGGCCCTCCGGGGTCAATGAGCAGTTCTTC

d_call: TRBD2
j_call: TRBJ2-7
v_call: TRBV5-5
clone_size: NA
cdr3_aa: CASSPGQASGGLKDYEQYF
cdr3_nt: TGTGCCAGCAGCCCGGGACAGGCTAGCGGGGGGCTAAAGGACTACGAGCAGTACTTC

d_call: TRBD2
j_call: TRBJ2-3
v_call: TRBV6-1
clone_size: NA
cdr3_aa: CASSDLAGLLTDTQYF
cdr3_nt: TGTGCCAGCAGTGACCTAGCGGGGCTCCTCACAGATACGCAGTATTTT

d_call: NA
j_call: TRBJ2-7
v_call: TRBV6-5
clone_size: NA
cdr3_aa: CASSYSPGTQYEQYF
cdr3_nt: TGTGCCAGCAGTTACTCCCCCGGGACACAGTACGAGCAGTACTTC

d_call: TRBD2
j_call: TRBJ2-3
v_call: TRBV19
clone_size: NA
cdr3_aa: CASTSSGSTDTQYF
cdr3_nt: TGTGCCAGTACCTCTAGCGGAAGCACAGATACGCAGTATTTT

d_call: NA
j_call: TRBJ1-1
v_call: TRBV10-3
clone_size: NA
cdr3_aa: CAIRERRESNTEAFF
cdr3_nt: TGTGCCATCAGAGAAAGGAGGGAATCGAACACTGAAGCTTTCTTT

d_call: NA
j_call: TRBJ2-3
v_call: TRBV2
clone_size: NA
cdr3_aa: CASSEAGFADTQYF
cdr3_nt: TGTGCCAGCAGTGAGGCAGGGTTTGCAGATACGCAGTATTTT

d_call: NA
j_call: TRBJ2-7
v_call: TRBV5-1
clone_size: NA
cdr3_aa: CASSWDSLGEQYF
cdr3_nt: TGCGCCAGCAGCTGGGACTCGCTCGGCGAGCAGTACTTC

d_call: TRBD2
j_call: TRBJ2-5
v_call: TRBV11-2
clone_size: NA
cdr3_aa: CASSFRTSGILQETQYF
cdr3_nt: TGTGCCAGCAGCTTCCGGACTAGCGGTATACTCCAAGAGACCCAGTACTTC

d_call: TRBD1
j_call: TRBJ1-1
v_call: TRBV6-5
clone_size: NA
cdr3_aa: CASSYRDRGGTEAFF
cdr3_nt: TGTGCCAGCAGTTACCGGGACAGGGGTGGGACTGAAGCTTTCTTT

d_call: TRBD2
j_call: TRBJ2-7
v_call: TRBV11-2
clone_size: NA
cdr3_aa: CASSMGGTKQYF
cdr3_nt: TGTGCCAGCAGCATGGGAGGGACCAAGCAGTACTTC

d_call: NA
j_call: TRBJ2-5
v_call: TRBV7-3
clone_size: NA
cdr3_aa: CASSLNGGTSGQYF
cdr3_nt: TGTGCCAGCAGCTTAAATGGCGGAACGTCTGGGCAGTACTTC

d_call: NA
j_call: TRBJ2-7
v_call: TRBV2
clone_size: NA
cdr3_aa: CASSEPGGYYEQYF
cdr3_nt: TGTGCCAGCAGTGAACCAGGGGGGTACTACGAGCAGTACTTC

d_call: TRBD1
j_call: TRBJ2-2
v_call: TRBV5-1
clone_size: NA
cdr3_aa: CASSLAKVTGGTGELFF
cdr3_nt: TGCGCCAGCAGCTTGGCCAAAGTGACAGGGGGCACCGGGGAGCTGTTTTTT